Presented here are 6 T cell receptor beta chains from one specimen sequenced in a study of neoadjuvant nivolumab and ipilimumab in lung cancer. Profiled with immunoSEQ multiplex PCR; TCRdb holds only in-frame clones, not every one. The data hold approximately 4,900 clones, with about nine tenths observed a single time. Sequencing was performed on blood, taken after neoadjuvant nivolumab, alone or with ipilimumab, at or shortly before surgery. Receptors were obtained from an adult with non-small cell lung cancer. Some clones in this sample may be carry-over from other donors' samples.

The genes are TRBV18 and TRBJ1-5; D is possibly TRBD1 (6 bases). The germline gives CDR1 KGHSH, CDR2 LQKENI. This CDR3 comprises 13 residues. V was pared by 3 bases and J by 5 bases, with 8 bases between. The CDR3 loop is CASSPDRDQPQHF. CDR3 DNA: TGTGCCAGCTCACCGGACAGAGATCAGCCCCAGCATTTT.

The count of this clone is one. CDR3 nucleotide sequence: TGTGCCAGCAGCCGCGATGGCAATCAGCCCCAGCATTTT. This codes for CASSRDGNQPQHF. J is TRBJ1-5 and V is TRBV6-6, with unresolved D. V was clipped by 6 bases and J by 2 bases, with 8 bases between them. This CDR3 is 13 amino acids long. The germline CDR1 and CDR2 sequences are MNHNY and SVGAGI (reference sequence).

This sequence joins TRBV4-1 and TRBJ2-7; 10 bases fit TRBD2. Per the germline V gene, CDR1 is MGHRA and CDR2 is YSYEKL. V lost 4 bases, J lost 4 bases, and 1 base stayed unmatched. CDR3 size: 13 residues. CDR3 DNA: TGCGCCAGCAGCCTAGCGGGAGGTTACGAGCAGTACTTC. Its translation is CASSLAGGYEQYF.

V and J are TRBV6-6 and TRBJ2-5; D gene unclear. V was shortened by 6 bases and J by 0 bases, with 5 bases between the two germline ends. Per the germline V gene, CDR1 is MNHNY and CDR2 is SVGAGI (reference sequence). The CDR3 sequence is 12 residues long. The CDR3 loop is CASRSYQETQYF. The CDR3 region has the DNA TGTGCCAGCAGGTCGTACCAAGAGACCCAGTACTTC.

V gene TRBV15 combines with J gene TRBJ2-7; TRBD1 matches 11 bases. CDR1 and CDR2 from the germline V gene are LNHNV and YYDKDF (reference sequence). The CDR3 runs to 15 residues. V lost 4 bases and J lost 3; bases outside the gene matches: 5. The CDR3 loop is CATSIVGTGGYEQYF. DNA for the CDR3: TGTGCCACCAGCATAGTTGGGACAGGGGGCTACGAGCAGTACTTC.

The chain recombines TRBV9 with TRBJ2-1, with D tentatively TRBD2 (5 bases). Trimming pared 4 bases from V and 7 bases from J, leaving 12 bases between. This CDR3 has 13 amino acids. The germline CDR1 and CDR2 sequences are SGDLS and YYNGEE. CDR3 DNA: TGTGCCAGCAGCCCTTCCCGGGGAAATGAGCAGTTCTTC. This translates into CASSPSRGNEQFF.